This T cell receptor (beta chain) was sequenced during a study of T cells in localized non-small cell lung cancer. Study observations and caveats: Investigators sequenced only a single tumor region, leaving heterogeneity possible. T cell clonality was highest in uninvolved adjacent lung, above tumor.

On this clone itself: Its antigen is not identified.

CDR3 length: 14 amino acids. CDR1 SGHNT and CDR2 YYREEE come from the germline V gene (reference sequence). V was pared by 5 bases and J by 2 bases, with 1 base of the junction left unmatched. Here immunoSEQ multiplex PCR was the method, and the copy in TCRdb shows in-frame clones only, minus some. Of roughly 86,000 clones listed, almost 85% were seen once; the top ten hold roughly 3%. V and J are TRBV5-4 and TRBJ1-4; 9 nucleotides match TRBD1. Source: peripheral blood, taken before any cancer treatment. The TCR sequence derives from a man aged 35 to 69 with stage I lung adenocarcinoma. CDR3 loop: CASSTGGTNEKLFF. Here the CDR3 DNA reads TGTGCCAGCAGTACAGGGGGCACTAATGAAAAACTGTTTTTT.